This TCR beta chain stems from a study of blood T cell repertoires in COVID-19. Turning to the study itself: PBMCs, B-cell-depleted T cells, or T cells were the source of the cDNA or gDNA that made up the material.

Only in-frame clones appear in the TCRdb table, and some are missing; sequencing was by immunoSEQ multiplex PCR. The sample includes about 400,000 clones, 88% of them seen just once. The specimen sequenced was PBMCs or T cells enriched from blood (not recorded which). This TCR came from a woman aged 40-49 years with acute COVID-19.

The CDR3 sequence is CASSQDPGQTPYEQYF. CDR3 DNA sequence: TGCGCCAGCAGCCAAGATCCGGGACAGACCCCCTACGAGCAGTACTTC. V usage is TRBV4-1 and J usage is TRBJ2-7; 7 bases agree with TRBD1. This CDR3 is built from 16 residues. The V gene end was trimmed by 0 bases and the J gene end by 2 bases; junction bases not matched to a gene: 7. The germline V gene has CDR1 MGHRA and CDR2 YSYEKL.